This entry concerns a single TCR beta chain. The antigen remains unidentified. This sample was included in a study of shared clonotypes between healthy human individuals. Points from the study as a whole: Clonotypes which were not shared had lower generation probabilities than clonotypes that all four donors shared. With several donors compared, 4.5% to 6.5% of naive CD4 clonotypes were shared.

Looked up from germline, CDR1 is SGHVS and CDR2 is FQNEAQ. V shed 1 base, J shed 6 bases, and the junction held 15 bases outside the gene matches. The CDR3 has 20 amino acids. Using immunoSEQ multiplex PCR, the repertoire was profiled, and TCRdb retains in-frame clones only, with some absent. Seen here are about 2.4 million clones, 93% observed once, and the top ten hold more than 0.35%. The sequencing sample was made of naive CD4+ T cells from PBMCs. Subset meaning: CD45RA+ positively selected. This TCR was recovered from a man aged 18-30 years in good health. Some clones in this sample may be carry-over from other donors' samples. The rearrangement links TRBV7-8 to TRBJ2-1; 13 bases align to TRBD2. The CDR3: CASSLEAWGGLAGESNEQFF. CDR3 in DNA: TGTGCCAGCAGCTTAGAGGCGTGGGGCGGACTAGCGGGAGAAAGCAATGAGCAGTTCTTC. The full variable domain, in which reference TRBV7-8 and TRBJ2-1 provide the parts outside the CDR3, is GAGVSQSPRYKVAKRGQDVALRCDPISGHVSLFWYQQALGQGPEFLTYFQNEAQLDKSGLPSDRFFAERPEGSVSTLKIQRTQQEDSAVYLCASSLEAWGGLAGESNEQFFGPGTRLTVL.